The next 17 T cell receptor beta chains were all read from a single sample in a study of blood T cell repertoires in COVID-19. Profiled with immunoSEQ multiplex PCR; TCRdb holds only in-frame clones, not every one. The sample records some 360,000 clones, more than 70% being singletons. Sample: peripheral blood. The receptors come from a woman aged 60-75 years with COVID-19, enrolled during active disease.

The chain has TRBV5-1 and TRBJ2-5; D gene ambiguous. The CDR3 totals 14 residues. Germline V CDR1 and CDR2: SGHRS, YFSETQ. V was pared by 1 base and J by 2 bases, with 9 bases between. CDR3 nucleotides: TGCGCCAGCAGCTTGTATAACATACAAGAGACCCAGTACTTC. Translating it yields CASSLYNIQETQYF.

The CDR3 sequence: CASSESTEAFF. In nucleotides, the CDR3 is TGTGCCAGCAGTGAGAGTACTGAAGCTTTCTTT. The rearrangement links TRBV6-1 to TRBJ1-1; D remains ambiguous. V lost 3 bases, J lost 5 bases, and 4 bases lay in between. Germline CDR1 reads MNHNS; CDR2 reads SASEGT. This CDR3 spans 11 amino acids.

The V gene is TRBV7-2, the J gene TRBJ2-7; 7 bases match TRBD1. Germline trimming cut 2 bases from V and 6 bases from J; bases unmatched to any gene: 7. Germline CDR1 is SGHTA and CDR2 is FQGNSA. The CDR3 extends over 14 amino acids. CDR3 DNA sequence: TGTGCCAGCAGCTTATCGTTCTACAGGGGCGAGCAGTACTTC. Protein product: CASSLSFYRGEQYF. The full variable domain, rest sourced from reference TRBV7-2 and TRBJ2-7, is GAGVSQSPSNKVTEKGKDVELRCDPISGHTALYWYRQSLGQGLEFLIYFQGNSAPDKSGLPSDRFSAERTGGSVSTLTIQRTQQEDSAVYLCASSLSFYRGEQYFGPGTRLTVT.

This clone was found a few times. V is TRBV6-5 and J is TRBJ1-1; D uncertain. V was trimmed by 6 bases and J by 0 bases, leaving 8 bases between them. The CDR3 is 13 amino acids. Germline CDR1 and CDR2: MNHEY and SVGAGI. In nucleotides, the CDR3 is TGTGCCAGCAGCCCGTCGGTGAACACTGAAGCTTTCTTT. This gives the protein CASSPSVNTEAFF.

The CDR3 reads CASRLRTENTEAFF. The CDR3 DNA is TGTGCCAGCAGGTTGAGAACAGAAAACACTGAAGCTTTCTTT. V is TRBV5-4 and J is TRBJ1-1; D is undetermined. The CDR3 has 14 amino acids. The V end lost 5 bases, the J end lost 2 bases, and 13 bases lay between the germline ends. CDR1 is SGHNT and CDR2 is YYREEE in the germline V gene (reference sequence).

In this sample, this clone turned up once. The rearrangement uses TRBV19 and TRBJ1-3; tentatively, D is TRBD1 (5 bases). CDR1 and CDR2 from the germline V gene are LNHDA and SQIVND (reference sequence). V lost 3 bases, J lost 3 bases, and 9 bases lay in between. This CDR3 region has 14 residues. CDR3 nucleotides: TGTGCCAGTAGTATCGACAGACGTGGAAACACCATATATTTT. The encoded protein is CASSIDRRGNTIYF.

The rearrangement uses TRBV18 and TRBJ2-7, with 11 bases identical to TRBD1. The CDR3 totals 17 residues. Germline values: CDR1 KGHSH, CDR2 LQKENI. V was clipped by 2 bases and J by 0 bases; unmatched bases: 6. The CDR3 nucleotides are TGTGCCAGCTCACCAAGGACAGGGGGCTACGACTCCTACGAGCAGTACTTC. Translating gives CASSPRTGGYDSYEQYF.

J is TRBJ1-5 and V is TRBV28; tentatively, D is TRBD1 (5 bases). Trimming removed 8 bases at V and 1 base at J, with 12 bases between. The germline gives CDR1 MDHEN, CDR2 SYDVKM. The CDR3 runs to 14 residues. In DNA form, the CDR3 reads TGTGCCAGCCGTATCGGGGGGAGCAATCAGCCCCAGCATTTT. This codes for CASRIGGSNQPQHF. The full variable domain, with the rest looked up from reference TRBV28 and TRBJ1-5, is DVKVTQSSRYLVKRTGEKVFLECVQDMDHENMFWYRQDPGLGLRLIYFSYDVKMKEKGDIPEGYSVSREKKERFSLILESASTNQTSMYLCASRIGGSNQPQHFGDGTRLSIL.

This chain links TRBV7-7 with TRBJ2-3, with TRBD2 matching 9 bases. From germline, CDR1 is SSHAT and CDR2 FNYEAQ (reference sequence). Germline trimming cut 5 bases from V and 1 base from J; bases unmatched to any gene: 7. This CDR3 is built from 16 residues. The CDR3 nucleotides are TGTGCCAGCAGCGCTACCATAGCGGGGGGCACAGATACGCAGTATTTT. It specifies CASSATIAGGTDTQYF.

This chain links TRBV5-1 with TRBJ2-3; D is unresolved. Between the trimmed V and J ends, which lost 6 bases and 2 bases, there was a span of 13 bases. CDR3 size: 14 residues. Looked up from germline, CDR1 is SGHRS and CDR2 is YFSETQ. The CDR3 DNA sequence: TGCGCCAGCAACCACAGATCCCTCACAGATACGCAGTATTTT. The encoded protein is CASNHRSLTDTQYF.

The V gene is TRBV19, the J gene TRBJ1-1, with 9 bases lining up with TRBD1. The germline V gene has CDR1 LNHDA and CDR2 SQIVND (reference sequence). The trim removed 6 bases at V and 7 bases at J, leaving 9 bases unmatched. The CDR3 is 14 residues long. CDR3 sequence reads: CASSKRDRADEAFF. CDR3 coding DNA: TGTGCCAGTAGCAAGCGGGACAGGGCTGATGAAGCTTTCTTT. Variable domain in full (rest from reference TRBV19 and TRBJ1-1): DGGITQSPKYLFRKEGQNVTLSCEQNLNHDAMYWYRQDPGQGLRLIYYSQIVNDFQKGDIAEGYSVSREKKESFPLTVTSAQKNPTAFYLCASSKRDRADEAFFGQGTRLTVV.

V gene TRBV19 combines with J gene TRBJ1-1, with D maybe TRBD1 (6 bases). The CDR3 loop spans 18 amino acids. V lost 1 base and J 2 bases, leaving 20 bases between the germline ends. From germline, CDR1 is LNHDA and CDR2 SQIVND (reference sequence). CDR3 in amino acids: CASSIVRGAGTINTEAFF. The CDR3 DNA sequence: TGTGCCAGTAGTATAGTCCGCGGCGCCGGGACAATTAACACTGAAGCTTTCTTT.

The V gene is TRBV24-1, the J gene TRBJ1-1; the D gene is possibly TRBD1 (5 bases). The V gene's germline CDR1 is KGHDR and CDR2 SFDVKD. Trimming stripped 7 bases from V and 1 base from J, with 15 bases between. CDR3 length: 15 amino acids. As DNA, the CDR3 is TGTGCCACCAGGGCGACGATCGGGGGGAACACTGAAGCTTTCTTT. Translation: CATRATIGGNTEAFF.

V gene TRBV3-1 (or the pseudogene TRBV3-2) combines with J gene TRBJ2-7; tentatively, D is TRBD1 (6 bases). The V end was cut by 8 bases, the J end by 7 bases, with 24 bases between. Germline CDR1 LGHDT, CDR2 YNNKEL (reference sequence). The CDR3 length is 15 residues. CDR3 in DNA: TGTGCCAGCCGGGGATCGGGGCCAGGGGCGGATGAGCAGTACTTC. This translates into CASRGSGPGADEQYF.

This chain's CDR3 is CASTLYGGSTDTQYF. CDR3 nucleotides: TGTGCCAGCACCCTCTACGGGGGTAGCACAGATACGCAGTATTTT. The chain carries TRBV6-5 and TRBJ2-3; D perhaps matches TRBD2 (6 bases). The V end lost 7 bases, the J end lost 0 bases, and 14 bases lay between the germline ends. Germline V gene lookup returns CDR1 MNHEY and CDR2 SVGAGI. The length of the CDR3 is 15 residues.

This clone was seen just once. The rearrangement links TRBV2 to TRBJ1-4, with D possibly being TRBD1 (6 bases). Trimming took off 6 bases at V and 7 bases at J, with 15 bases between the two ends. This CDR3 contains 14 residues. CDR1 and CDR2 (germline): SNHLY, FYNNEI. CDR3 DNA: TGTGCCAGCAGGAAACAGGGTATCGGTGAAAAACTGTTTTTT. Amino acid sequence: CASRKQGIGEKLFF.

The J gene is TRBJ1-6, the V gene TRBV6-5, with 9 nucleotides matching TRBD1. V was pared by 5 bases and J by 9 bases, with 8 bases of the junction left unmatched. The CDR3 sequence is 15 residues long. In germline, CDR1 is MNHEY, CDR2 SVGAGI. This CDR3 reads CASSKTGGKGSPLHF. The CDR3 region has the DNA TGTGCCAGCAGTAAGACAGGGGGAAAGGGTTCACCCCTCCACTTT.